The sequence of this TCR beta chain was determined in a study of immune characterization of retroperitoneal liposarcoma. CDR3 length: 15 amino acids. From germline, CDR1 is SEHNR and CDR2 FQNEAQ (reference sequence). This clonotype was counted only a few times. In TCRdb, the PCR reads were re-called with MiXCR into one record per CDR3 protein. The sample includes some 7,900 distinct CDR3 sequences, about 47% of them seen just once. The genes are TRBV7-9 and TRBJ2-5; D ambiguous. The J call could be wrong; TRBJ2-7 is a better fit for the DNA end. This clonotype originated in a male donor with retroperitoneal liposarcoma. Sequenced: tumor tissue. Here the CDR3 reads CASSYRAQSSYEQYF. The DNA for the CDR3 is TGTGCCAGCAGTTACCGGGCCCAGAGCTCCTACGAGCAGTACTTC.